This T cell receptor beta chain is from a study of cytomegalovirus exposure and HLA in healthy donors. As concerns this clone: The antigen is unknown.

The CDR3 is made up of 12 amino acids. Trimming stripped 5 bases from V and 3 bases from J, with 6 bases between. Germline values: CDR1 KGHSH, CDR2 LQKENI. The PCR had 60 Vbeta and 13 Jbeta primers. TCRdb keeps only in-frame clones here, not all; method: immunoSEQ multiplex PCR. The data show 130,000 or so clones, about 75% seen once. Points from the study as a whole: Of the V segments, some could not be distinguished, including TRBV6-2 and TRBV6-3, and were excluded.

The TCR sequence derives from a woman aged 40 to 50 in good health and CMV-seropositive. The chain recombines TRBV18 with TRBJ2-3; no reliable D call. Material: PBMCs. CDR3 DNA sequence: TGTGCCAGCTCAACATATACAGATACGCAGTATTTT. Translating it yields CASSTYTDTQYF.